Each of the 30 T cell receptor beta chains below was sequenced from the same sample in a study of OX40 agonist ivuxolimab in advanced cancers. Repertoires were generated with immunoSEQ multiplex PCR, while TCRdb's copy carries only in-frame clones and drops some. This sample has tens of thousands of clones, with 88% found just once. Sequencing used CD4+ or CD8+ T cells sorted from blood, obtained in a trial of the OX40 agonist ivuxolimab. These receptors originate from an adult with an advanced solid tumor such as melanoma, head and neck, liver or kidney cancer.

CDR3 sequence (DNA): TGTGCCAGCAGTGAAGGTGAAAACCCCAGCTACGAGCAGTACTTC. It is translated as CASSEGENPSYEQYF. The gene calls are TRBV6-1 and TRBJ2-7; D call uncertain. This CDR3 spans 15 amino acids. The germline gives CDR1 MNHNS, CDR2 SASEGT. V was shortened by 1 base and J by 3 bases, with 13 bases between the two germline ends.

The chain uses TRBV5-4 and TRBJ2-1; D uncertain. The V end was cut by 5 bases, the J end by 7 bases, with 13 bases between. This CDR3 spans 13 amino acids. Germline V CDR1 and CDR2: SGHNT, YYREEE (reference sequence). For the CDR3, the DNA is TGTGCCAGCAGTACCGACTTCCCGAATGAGCAGTTCTTC. Its protein is CASSTDFPNEQFF.

V usage is TRBV15 and J usage is TRBJ1-5, with TRBD1 as a possible D gene (5 bases). This CDR3 has 17 amino acids. Trimming shortened V by 4 bases and J by 5 bases, and 21 bases separated the two germline ends. Germline lookup yields CDR1 LNHNV and CDR2 YYDKDF (reference sequence). The CDR3 sequence: CATSITATPRGDQPQHF. The DNA for the CDR3 is TGTGCCACCAGCATTACAGCCACACCCCGAGGGGATCAGCCCCAGCATTTT.

The V call is TRBV6-5, the J call TRBJ2-7; D not certain. This CDR3 is 15 amino acids long. The V end lost 5 bases, the J end lost 0 bases, and 14 bases lay between the germline ends. Germline CDR1 and CDR2: MNHEY and SVGAGI. Here the CDR3 DNA reads TGTGCCAGCAGTCCGCTTGTAGGCAGCTCCTACGAGCAGTACTTC. It is translated as CASSPLVGSSYEQYF.

The chain joins TRBV15 to TRBJ2-7, with unresolved D. The germline V and J ends were trimmed by 4 bases and 3 bases, with 16 bases remaining between them. CDR1 and CDR2 (germline): LNHNV, YYDKDF (reference sequence). The CDR3 is made up of 15 amino acids. In DNA form, the CDR3 reads TGTGCCACCAGCATGGATACGTCTCAGTTCTACGAGCAGTACTTC. This translates into CATSMDTSQFYEQYF.

This clone was seen only once. The genes are TRBV5-1 and TRBJ2-5; tentatively, D is TRBD2 (6 bases). This CDR3 comprises 13 residues. Between the trimmed V and J ends, which lost 6 bases and 3 bases, there was a span of 12 bases. The germline V gene encodes CDR1 SGHRS and CDR2 YFSETQ. The CDR3 region is CASTVRREETQYF. CDR3 coding DNA: TGCGCCAGCACAGTAAGGAGGGAAGAGACCCAGTACTTC.

The gene calls are TRBV28 and TRBJ1-3; D gene unclear. Trimming left V 5 bases short and J 0 bases short, with 20 bases between. Germline V gene lookup returns CDR1 MDHEN and CDR2 SYDVKM. The CDR3 is made up of 18 amino acids. DNA for the CDR3: TGTGCCAGCAGTCCAAGGTTCGGGCCAACGGTCTCTGGAAACACCATATATTTT. This codes for CASSPRFGPTVSGNTIYF.

This clone was counted a few times. This rearrangement joins TRBV9 to TRBJ2-1; 10 bases line up with TRBD2. CDR3 size: 14 residues. Germline V lookup: CDR1 SGDLS, CDR2 YYNGEE. The ends lost 7 bases at V and 4 bases at J; junction bases unmatched: 5. In DNA form, the CDR3 reads TGTGCCAGCGAACGGACTAGCGGTTACAATGAGCAGTTCTTC. Amino acid sequence: CASERTSGYNEQFF.

The chain carries TRBV6-4 and TRBJ2-1; 11 bases map to TRBD2. The germline CDR1 and CDR2 sequences are MRHNA and SNTAGT. CDR3 size: 14 residues. The trim removed 3 bases at V and 9 bases at J, leaving 4 bases unmatched. CDR3 DNA: TGTGCCAGCAGTGAAGTACTAGCGGGAGCTGAGCAGTTCTTC. It yields the protein CASSEVLAGAEQFF.

This clone showed up just once. This CDR3 is also generated by other DNA sequences in the sample. CDR3 sequence (DNA): TGTGCCAGCAGTTTCGGGGAGACCCAGTACTTC. Translating it yields CASSFGETQYF. This chain uses TRBV28 with TRBJ2-5; no clear D. The CDR3 spans 11 residues. V lost 3 bases, J lost 5 bases, and 4 bases lay in between. CDR1 is MDHEN and CDR2 is SYDVKM in the germline V gene.

V usage is TRBV28 and J usage is TRBJ2-3, with TRBD2 matching over 7 bases. The CDR3 has 16 residues. Germline CDR1 reads MDHEN; CDR2 reads SYDVKM. J lost 2 bases, V lost 6 bases, and 11 bases had no gene match. The CDR3 protein is CASSPPRLAATDTQYF. The CDR3 nucleotides read TGTGCCAGCAGCCCCCCCCGGCTAGCGGCCACAGATACGCAGTATTTT.

This clone was seen only once. The V and J genes are TRBV5-3 and TRBJ2-3, with 9 bases fitting TRBD1. TRBV5-3 is reported as an ORF; its role is uncertain. The CDR3 consists of 18 residues. With V trimmed by 4 bases and J by 2 bases, 14 bases remained unmatched. CDR3 protein: CARSPDRGEAPHTDTQYF. Written as DNA, the CDR3 is TGTGCCAGAAGCCCCGACAGGGGGGAGGCCCCCCACACAGATACGCAGTATTTT.

The genes are TRBV28 and TRBJ1-3; 8 nucleotides agree with TRBD1. The germline CDR1 and CDR2 sequences are MDHEN and SYDVKM. Trimming took 2 bases from V and 4 from J; bases not matched to a gene: 7. This CDR3 region has 16 residues. The CDR3 spells CASSLVGQGLGNTIYF. Written as DNA, the CDR3 is TGTGCCAGCAGTTTAGTAGGACAGGGCTTAGGAAACACCATATATTTT.

The gene calls are TRBV6-4 and TRBJ2-7; 7 nucleotides align to TRBD1. This CDR3 has 18 residues. CDR1 is MRHNA, CDR2 SNTAGT, per germline. Trimming removed 5 bases from V and 3 bases from J; junction bases left unmatched: 19. The DNA for the CDR3 is TGTGCCAGCAGTTGGGGACAGCCCCCCTCGCCGTGGTGCTACGAGCAGTACTTC. Amino acid sequence: CASSWGQPPSPWCYEQYF.

The chain couples TRBV7-9 to TRBJ2-6; D gene ambiguous. V was trimmed by 5 bases and J by 2 bases, leaving 7 bases between them. The germline V gene encodes CDR1 SEHNR and CDR2 FQNEAQ (reference sequence). The CDR3 is 14 amino acids. CDR3 sequence (DNA): TGTGCCAGCAGCCGACCTACTGGGGCCAACGTCCTGACTTTC. This encodes CASSRPTGANVLTF. Looking up the rest from reference TRBV7-9 and TRBJ2-6 gives the full variable domain: DTGVSQNPRHKITKRGQNVTFRCDPISEHNRLYWYRQTLGQGPEFLTYFQNEAQLEKSRLLSDRFSAERPKGSFSTLEIQRTEQGDSAMYLCASSRPTGANVLTFGAGSRLTVL.

The chain recombines TRBV11-3 with TRBJ2-5, with D possibly TRBD1 on 6 matching bases. CDR1 and CDR2 from the germline V gene are SGHNT and YENEEA. This CDR3 has 13 residues. V lost 5 bases, J lost 2 bases, and 9 bases lay in between. The CDR3 region has the DNA TGTGCCAGCAGCCCCACAGGGCAAGAGACCCAGTACTTC. As protein: CASSPTGQETQYF.

The CDR3 coding sequence is TGTGCCAGCAGCTCTCAAGGGTTTGTGGGTACCTACGAGCAGTACTTC. As protein: CASSSQGFVGTYEQYF. V gene TRBV7-9 combines with J gene TRBJ2-7; D not certain. Per germline, CDR1 SEHNR and CDR2 FQNEAQ (reference sequence). This CDR3 is 16 amino acids long. Trimming pared 4 bases from V and 2 bases from J, leaving 18 bases between.

This chain links TRBV7-6 with TRBJ2-1, with D possibly TRBD2 on 6 matching bases. Germline-derived CDR1 and CDR2 are SGHVS and FNYEAQ. The CDR3 is 16 residues long. V was trimmed by 1 base and J by 0 bases, leaving 10 bases between them. This CDR3 is CASSLVGGNSYNEQFF. The CDR3 DNA follows: TGTGCCAGCAGCTTAGTTGGGGGGAACTCCTACAATGAGCAGTTCTTC.

This clone was counted once. The chain uses TRBV6-5 and TRBJ2-2; D not certain. CDR3 length: 14 residues. V was shortened by 4 bases and J by 1 base, with 7 bases between the two germline ends. Looked up from germline, CDR1 is MNHEY and CDR2 is SVGAGI. The CDR3 region is CASSWTENTGELFF. For the CDR3, the DNA is TGTGCCAGCAGTTGGACGGAGAACACCGGGGAGCTGTTTTTT.

The chain joins TRBV7-9 to TRBJ1-4; weak D call: TRBD1 (6 bases). CDR1 is SEHNR, CDR2 FQNEAQ, per germline (reference sequence). CDR3 length: 15 amino acids. The ends were cut back, 2 bases at V and 5 bases at J, with 12 bases in the middle. The DNA of the CDR3 is TGTGCCAGCAGCTTAATGGGGGCCTCAAATGAAAAACTGTTTTTT. It is translated as CASSLMGASNEKLFF.

The chain carries TRBV4-2 and TRBJ2-7; 8 bases are shared with TRBD1. In germline, CDR1 is LGHNA, CDR2 YNFKEQ. The V segment lost 4 bases and the J segment 7 bases; nucleotides outside the gene matches: 18. This CDR3 has 17 residues. CDR3 sequence (DNA): TGTGCCAGCAGCCGAACAGGACAGGGTTTAGATCCTACAGAGCAGTACTTC. It encodes CASSRTGQGLDPTEQYF.

In this sample, this clone turned up once. The chain is built from TRBV7-9 and TRBJ1-4, with TRBD1 as a possible D gene (5 bases). Germline V gives CDR1 SEHNR, CDR2 FQNEAQ (reference sequence). This CDR3 comprises 13 residues. V was trimmed by 5 bases and J by 10 bases, leaving 14 bases between them. CDR3 region: CASSPPSDRKLFF. The CDR3 bases are TGTGCCAGCAGCCCGCCAAGTGACAGAAAACTGTTTTTT.

J is TRBJ2-3 and V is TRBV5-4, with 10 bases that match TRBD2. The germline V gene encodes CDR1 SGHNT and CDR2 YYREEE (reference sequence). The length of the CDR3 is 15 residues. J lost 3 bases, V lost 3 bases, and 4 bases had no gene match. The DNA of the CDR3 is TGTGCCAGCAGCTCCCGGACTAGCGGAACAGATACGCAGTATTTT. Its protein is CASSSRTSGTDTQYF.

The J gene is TRBJ2-2, the V gene TRBV27; possibly TRBD1 for D (7 bases). The V end lost 7 bases, the J end lost 3 bases, and 12 bases lay between the germline ends. This CDR3 has 14 residues. Germline V gives CDR1 MNHEY, CDR2 SMNVEV (reference sequence). CDR3 loop: CASNSRGDTGELFF. CDR3 coding DNA: TGTGCCAGCAATTCCAGGGGGGACACCGGGGAGCTGTTTTTT.

Only a few counts were recorded for this clone. V is TRBV4-3 and J is TRBJ1-2, with a possible D match to TRBD1 (5 bases). V lost 1 base, J lost 4 bases, and 19 bases lay in between. CDR1 is LGHNA, CDR2 YSLEER, per germline. This CDR3 has 17 amino acids. Written as DNA, the CDR3 is TGCGCCAGCAGCCAAGGAAGTTCGGCGGGGGTCGCCTATGGCTACACCTTC. This sequence encodes CASSQGSSAGVAYGYTF.

The chain carries TRBV28 and TRBJ2-1; D ambiguous. Trimming stripped 3 bases from V and 0 bases from J, with 12 bases between. Germline V gene lookup returns CDR1 MDHEN and CDR2 SYDVKM. CDR3 length: 16 residues. CDR3 nucleotides: TGTGCCAGCAGTTTGTGGTCAGCGAGCTCCTACAATGAGCAGTTCTTC. Its protein is CASSLWSASSYNEQFF.

V is TRBV7-9 and J is TRBJ2-1, with TRBD1 matching 9 bases. V shed 1 base and J 4 bases; nucleotides not matched to a gene: 5. The CDR3 contains 16 residues. Germline V gene lookup returns CDR1 SEHNR and CDR2 FQNEAQ (reference sequence). CDR3 coding DNA: TGTGCCAGCAGCTTAGTGGGACAGGGCGCGTACAATGAGCAGTTCTTC. This translates into CASSLVGQGAYNEQFF. Combining the CDR3 with reference TRBV7-9 and TRBJ2-1 gives the whole variable domain DTGVSQNPRHKITKRGQNVTFRCDPISEHNRLYWYRQTLGQGPEFLTYFQNEAQLEKSRLLSDRFSAERPKGSFSTLEIQRTEQGDSAMYLCASSLVGQGAYNEQFFGPGTRLTVL.

The chain couples TRBV10-3 to TRBJ2-7; TRBD2 matches 7 bases. Germline V gives CDR1 ENHRY, CDR2 SYGVKD. V dropped 3 bases and J dropped 4; count of bases not matched to a gene: 6. The CDR3 is 14 amino acids. CDR3 sequence (DNA): TGTGCCATCAGTGATGGGGGGGAGAGGTACGAGCAGTACTTC. It translates to CAISDGGERYEQYF.

The rearrangement uses TRBV9 and TRBJ2-1; 10 bases align to TRBD2. The CDR3 spans 14 residues. Germline V CDR1 and CDR2: SGDLS, YYNGEE. With 3 bases clipped from V and 8 bases from J, the junction kept 5 bases outside the gene matches. CDR3 loop: CASSASGSVDEQFF. The CDR3, as DNA: TGTGCCAGCAGCGCTAGCGGGAGCGTGGATGAGCAGTTCTTC.

The CDR3 sequence: CASSLWDRGAEAFF. The CDR3 DNA sequence: TGTGCCAGCAGTTTATGGGACAGGGGGGCTGAAGCTTTCTTT. The V call is TRBV28, the J call TRBJ1-1, with 10 bases identical to TRBD1. The CDR3 sequence is 14 residues long. The V gene's germline CDR1 is MDHEN and CDR2 SYDVKM. J gave up 6 bases and V 0 bases, and 1 base lay outside the gene matches.